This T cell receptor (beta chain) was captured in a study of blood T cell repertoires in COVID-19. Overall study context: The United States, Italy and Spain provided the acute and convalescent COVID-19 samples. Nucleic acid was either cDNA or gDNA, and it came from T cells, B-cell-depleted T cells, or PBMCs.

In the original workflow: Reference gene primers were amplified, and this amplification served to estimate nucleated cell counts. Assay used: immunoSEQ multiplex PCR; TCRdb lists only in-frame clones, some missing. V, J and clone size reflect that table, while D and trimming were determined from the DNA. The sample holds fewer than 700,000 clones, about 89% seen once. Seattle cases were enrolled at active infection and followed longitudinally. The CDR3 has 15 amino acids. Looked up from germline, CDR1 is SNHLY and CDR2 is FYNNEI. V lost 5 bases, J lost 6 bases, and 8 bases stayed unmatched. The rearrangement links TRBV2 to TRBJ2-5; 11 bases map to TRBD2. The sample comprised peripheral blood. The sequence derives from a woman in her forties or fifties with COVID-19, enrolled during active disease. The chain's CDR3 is CASSRLAGGPQTQYF. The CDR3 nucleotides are TGTGCCAGCAGTAGGTTAGCGGGGGGGCCCCAGACCCAGTACTTC.